The rows below give T cell receptor beta chains drawn from one sample of a study of cytomegalovirus exposure and HLA in healthy donors. This table comes from immunoSEQ multiplex PCR, and its TCRdb copy is limited to in-frame clones, with some not included. The sample includes approximately 190,000 clones, about four fifths of them seen just once. Specimen: PBMCs. The origin of the receptors is a man aged 35-49 years in good health and CMV-seropositive. Each CDR3 is given with its conserved first and last residue. D genes are given only for firm matches. The listing skips clone size in some rows; elsewhere it reads once, few, many or a size class.

NA few TRBJ1-2 TRBV5-4 TGTGCCAGCAGTTCAGACAGGCTAACTAACTATGGCTACACCTTC CASSSDRLTNYGYTF
NA NA TRBJ1-3 TRBV4-1 TGCGCCAGCAGCGTAAAGTTAGGCCGACGGGGGAATACTGGAAACACCATATATTTT CASSVKLGRRGNTGNTIYF
NA NA TRBJ1-5 TRBV5-8 TGTGCCAGCAGCTTCTCCAGGAATCAGCCCCAGCATTTT CASSFSRNQPQHF
NA NA TRBJ2-5 TRBV28 TGTGCCAGCAGTTATGCAGGGGGACTTGTTGAGACCCAGTACTTC CASSYAGGLVETQYF
NA NA TRBJ1-1 TRBV5-1 TGCGCCAGCAGCTTGGCTGCGGGAAGGACTGAAGCTTTCTTT CASSLAAGRTEAFF
TRBD2 NA TRBJ2-7 TRBV4-3 TGCGCCAGCAGCCAACCACACGGAGGGACTAGCGGGGGCGTCTACGAGCAGTACTTC CASSQPHGGTSGGVYEQYF
TRBD2 NA TRBJ2-3 TRBV19 TGTGCCAGTAGTATATGGGGGGGATTTGACACGCAGTATTTT CASSIWGGFDTQYF
TRBD1 once TRBJ2-7 TRBV6-5 TGTGCCAGACCGGGACAGGGGGACGAGCAGTACTTC CARPGQGDEQYF
NA few TRBJ2-7 TRBV4-1 TGCGCCAGCAGCCAAGTCGGACTCAACTCCTACGAGCAGTACTTC CASSQVGLNSYEQYF
TRBD2 NA TRBJ2-3 TRBV5-1 TGCGCCAGCAGCCCGGGACTAGCGGGAGAGGTAGATACGCAGTATTTT CASSPGLAGEVDTQYF
NA NA TRBJ2-5 TRBV11-2 TGTGCCAGCAGTTGGCAAATGACAGAACAAGAGACCCAGTACTTC CASSWQMTEQETQYF
TRBD1 NA TRBJ1-4 TRBV7-9 TGTGCCAGCAGCCCGGGACAGGGCGTAAATGAAAAACTGTTTTTT CASSPGQGVNEKLFF
TRBD2 once TRBJ2-3 TRBV6-5 TGTGCCAGCAGACCCAGCGGGAGAGGCGATACGCAGTATTTT CASRPSGRGDTQYF
TRBD1 once TRBJ2-7 TRBV5-1 TGCGCCAGCAGCCGGACAGGAGATACCTACGAGCAGTACTTC CASSRTGDTYEQYF
NA NA TRBJ1-2 TRBV10-3 TGTGCCATCAGTCCTGGGGGGGACTATGGCTACACCTTC CAISPGGDYGYTF
TRBD2 NA TRBJ2-3 TRBV5-1 TGCGCCAGCAGCTTGGACGGCGGGAGTATAGATACGCAGTATTTT CASSLDGGSIDTQYF
TRBD2 few TRBJ2-3 TRBV4-1 TGCGCCAGCAGCCAAGATCCCGGACTAGCGGAGAGCACAGATACGCAGTATTTT CASSQDPGLAESTDTQYF
NA NA TRBJ1-1 TRBV6-1 TGTGCCAGCAGTGAACCGGGTCTGAACACTGAAGCTTTCTTT CASSEPGLNTEAFF
NA NA TRBJ2-7 TRBV6-1 TGTGCCAGCAGTGTCCAACCCCAGGGTTTCCACGAGCAGTACTTC CASSVQPQGFHEQYF
NA NA TRBJ2-7 TRBV5-8 TGTGCCAGCAGTAGACAGGCCCTTTACGAGCAGTACTTC CASSRQALYEQYF
NA NA TRBJ2-2 TRBV7-8 TGTGCCAGCAGCTTAGGCAGAAACACCGGGGAGCTGTTTTTT CASSLGRNTGELFF